The 6 T cell receptor beta chains presented below share a single source sample, sequenced in a study of blood T cell repertoires in COVID-19. Clones were read by immunoSEQ multiplex PCR, and TCRdb kept only the in-frame ones, dropping some. Here the sample spans 35,000 to 50,000 clones, roughly 80% being singletons. What was sequenced was peripheral blood. Receptors were obtained from a human donor with acute or convalescent COVID-19. The donor label of this sample is uncertain.

The rearrangement links TRBV7-6 to TRBJ1-1, with TRBD1 as a possible D gene (6 bases). Germline CDR1 reads SGHVS; CDR2 reads FNYEAQ. The CDR3 is 16 amino acids. The ends were cut back, 1 base at V and 5 bases at J, with 17 bases in the middle. The CDR3 spells CASSLVWGLGTTEAFF. The CDR3 DNA reads TGTGCCAGCAGCTTAGTGTGGGGGCTCGGTACAACTGAAGCTTTCTTT.

This chain joins TRBV3-1 (or the pseudogene TRBV3-2) and TRBJ1-4; possibly TRBD1 for D (5 bases). The CDR3 has 16 residues. Deletions cut 0 bases from V and 7 bases from J, with 15 bases between. Per the germline V gene, CDR1 is LGHDT and CDR2 is YNNKEL (reference sequence). CDR3 nucleotide sequence: TGTGCCAGCAGCCAAGAACTGGGCGTGGGGGGTGAAAAACTGTTTTTT. Its protein product is CASSQELGVGGEKLFF.

The genes are TRBV18 and TRBJ2-6, with 16 nucleotides matching TRBD2. Losses at the gene ends were 3 bases for V and 3 bases for J; bases not matched to a gene: 14. Germline CDR1 reads KGHSH; CDR2 reads LQKENI. The CDR3 consists of 22 residues. DNA of the CDR3: TGTGCCAGCTCACCGCGGACAGGCCGGGGACTAGCGGGGGGGCGTGGGGCCAACGTCCTGACTTTC. It is translated as CASSPRTGRGLAGGRGANVLTF.

The rearrangement links TRBV15 to TRBJ1-3, with a possible D match to TRBD1 (5 bases). This CDR3 region has 15 residues. Germline lookup yields CDR1 LNHNV and CDR2 YYDKDF (reference sequence). The V gene lost 0 bases and the J gene lost 3 bases, with 9 bases spanning the gap. CDR3 region: CATSRDRQLGNTIYF. The CDR3 DNA follows: TGTGCCACCAGCAGAGATCGACAGCTTGGAAACACCATATATTTT. The variable domain in full, completed from reference TRBV15 and TRBJ1-3, reads DAMVIQNPRYQVTQFGKPVTLSCSQTLNHNVMYWYQQKSSQAPKLLFHYYDKDFNNEADTPDNFQSRRPNTSFCFLDIRSPGLGDTAMYLCATSRDRQLGNTIYFGEGSWLTVV.

The count of this clone is one. This chain connects TRBV11-1 to TRBJ2-4; D remains ambiguous. V was shortened by 5 bases and J by 13 bases, with 18 bases between the two germline ends. Per germline, CDR1 SGHAT and CDR2 FQDESV (reference sequence). The CDR3 is 13 residues long. The chain's CDR3 is CASSVPGSISQYF. CDR3 bases: TGTGCCAGCAGCGTTCCCGGGTCCATTTCCCAGTACTTC.

The CDR3 DNA is TGTGCCAGCAGCCCCGGCATGCGGCTTGAGCAGTTCTTC. Translated: CASSPGMRLEQFF. This chain links TRBV13 with TRBJ2-1; no reliable D call. The CDR3 loop spans 13 amino acids. Germline assignment: CDR1 PRHDT and CDR2 FYEKMQ (reference sequence). V was pared by 5 bases and J by 9 bases, with 14 bases between.